This entry lists 11 T cell receptor beta chains sequenced from one sample in a study of cytomegalovirus exposure and HLA in healthy donors. The PCR had 60 Vbeta and 13 Jbeta primers. TCRdb keeps only in-frame clones here, not all; method: immunoSEQ multiplex PCR. The sample holds approximately 100,000 clones, approximately 79% seen once. The sequenced sample consisted of PBMCs. The receptors shown here come from a man aged 60 to 69 in good health and CMV-seronegative.

The chain has TRBV7-9 and TRBJ2-2; TRBD1 agrees at 7 bases. Trimming removed 2 bases from V and 4 bases from J; junction bases left unmatched: 1. CDR3 size: 14 residues. Germline CDR1 reads SEHNR; CDR2 reads FQNEAQ (reference sequence). CDR3 amino acids: CASSLTGVTGELFF. The DNA of the CDR3 is TGTGCCAGCAGCTTAACAGGGGTCACCGGGGAGCTGTTTTTT.

V and J are TRBV4-3 and TRBJ1-1, with D possibly TRBD1 on 6 matching bases. In germline, CDR1 is LGHNA, CDR2 YSLEER. This CDR3 is built from 15 residues. V lost 1 base and J lost 0, with 9 bases in between. The CDR3 region is CASSQVDRLNTEAFF. The CDR3 DNA reads TGCGCCAGCAGCCAAGTGGACAGACTGAACACTGAAGCTTTCTTT.

This clone was found once. The chain uses TRBV5-4 and TRBJ2-5; maybe TRBD2 (5 bases). Germline CDR1 and CDR2: SGHNT and YYREEE (reference sequence). This CDR3 has 14 residues. Between the trimmed V and J ends, which lost 1 base and 0 bases, there was a span of 7 bases. CDR3 DNA: TGTGCCAGCAGCTTGAAACTAGACCAAGAGACCCAGTACTTC. Translation gives CASSLKLDQETQYF.

The chain is built from TRBV5-1 and TRBJ1-4; 7 bases match TRBD1. The V gene's germline CDR1 is SGHRS and CDR2 YFSETQ. Trimming at V came to 3 bases and at J to 6 bases, leaving 8 bases not matched to a gene. This CDR3 is 15 amino acids long. CDR3 protein: CASSWGDRDYEKLFF. The CDR3 DNA follows: TGCGCCAGCAGCTGGGGCGACAGGGACTATGAAAAACTGTTTTTT.

This CDR3 is CASSAHSDSYDYGYTF. CDR3 DNA: TGTGCCAGCAGCGCCCACTCGGACAGTTATGACTATGGCTACACCTTC. This chain links TRBV9 with TRBJ1-2; a possible D gene is TRBD1 (6 bases). Trimming took 3 bases from V and 3 from J, leaving 18 bases between them. Per the germline V gene, CDR1 is SGDLS and CDR2 is YYNGEE. This CDR3 comprises 16 residues.

The chain joins TRBV7-3 to TRBJ2-3; no clear D. CDR1 is SGHTA and CDR2 is FQGTGA in the germline V gene. V gave up 2 bases and J gave up 2 bases, with 11 bases separating them. CDR3 length equals 15 residues. Written as DNA, the CDR3 is TGTGCCAGCAGCTTACAGGCCTCCACCACAGATACGCAGTATTTT. Translation: CASSLQASTTDTQYF.

This chain uses TRBV11-2 with TRBJ1-4; 10 bases fit TRBD1. Germline values: CDR1 SGHAT, CDR2 FQNNGV. The CDR3 contains 17 residues. After removal of 3 bases from V and 0 bases from J, the junction contained 4 bases not matched to a gene. The CDR3 sequence is CASSLSGTGATNEKLFF. The DNA of the CDR3 is TGTGCCAGCAGCTTGAGTGGGACAGGGGCAACTAATGAAAAACTGTTTTTT.

This chain links TRBV15 with TRBJ2-7; 7 positions agree with TRBD2. The V segment lost 0 bases and the J segment 4 bases; nucleotides outside the gene matches: 12. Per germline, CDR1 LNHNV and CDR2 YYDKDF (reference sequence). The CDR3 is made up of 17 amino acids. CDR3 loop: CATSRERSRGTFYEQYF. The CDR3 DNA reads as TGTGCCACCAGCAGAGAGAGGTCGCGGGGGACCTTTTACGAGCAGTACTTC.

J is TRBJ1-3 and V is TRBV5-1; no reliable D call. With 5 bases removed from V and 2 bases from J, the gap between germline ends came to 14 bases. Per germline, CDR1 SGHRS and CDR2 YFSETQ. The CDR3 loop spans 15 amino acids. CDR3 protein: CASRSGEGTGNTIYF. CDR3 DNA sequence: TGCGCCAGCAGATCCGGGGAGGGAACTGGAAACACCATATATTTT.

The CDR3 nucleotides read TGTGCCAGCAGTAAGCGGCCAGAGCAAGAGACCCAGTACTTC. It yields the protein CASSKRPEQETQYF. V and J are TRBV6-6 and TRBJ2-5; a possible D gene is TRBD2 (5 bases). Between the trimmed V and J ends, which lost 5 bases and 2 bases, there was a span of 12 bases. Germline loops: CDR1 MNHNY, CDR2 SVGAGI (reference sequence). The CDR3 is 14 amino acids.

The chain links TRBV4-3 to TRBJ1-4; a possible D gene is TRBD1 (6 bases). In germline, CDR1 is LGHNA, CDR2 YSLEER. Trimming left V 3 bases short and J 2 bases short, with 10 bases between. The CDR3 extends over 15 amino acids. CDR3 sequence reads: CASSQGGRTNEKLFF. The CDR3 bases are TGCGCCAGCAGCCAGGGGGGGCGGACTAATGAAAAACTGTTTTTT.